The clone carrying this TCR beta chain came up many times. Its antigen is as yet unknown. As TCR cDNA was made by 5'RACE template switching, a universal primer site and UMIs were added. TCRdb re-derived calls from the 5' RACE reads in MiXCR, one entry per CDR3 protein. The sample contains hundreds of thousands of distinct CDR3 sequences, more than 9% of which appear only once. The data originate from a study of T cells after yellow fever vaccination. As for the study in general: Low-cell-number fractions were prepared with SMART-Seq v4 Ultra Low Input. General study points: Most primary-vaccination clones recurred post-booster (roughly 97% CD4, about 87% CD8). Though it reached lower strength, the secondary response hit its peak faster, day 5 versus 15.

Sequenced material: PBMCs, taken on the day of the yellow fever booster vaccination. The origin of this receptor is a young man who received the YFV17D yellow fever vaccine.

This CDR3 is CSARTSGTYEQYF. The CDR3 DNA follows: TGCAGTGCTAGAACTAGCGGGACCTACGAGCAGTACTTC. The chain employs TRBV20-1 and TRBJ2-7; 10 bases map to TRBD2. Germline assignment: CDR1 DFQATT and CDR2 SNEGSKA (reference sequence). CDR3 length equals 13 residues. The V and J ends lost 2 bases and 2 bases, in that order; junction bases with no gene match: 0.